This TCR beta chain stems from a study of radiation and T cells in renal cell carcinoma. On the study more broadly: Nephrectomy followed 15 Gy stereotactic body radiation by 4 weeks.

Sequencing used immunoSEQ multiplex PCR; TCRdb keeps in-frame clones, though not all of them. The sample yields approximately 110,000 clones, roughly 80% seen once. This clone has only a few counts. Germline V gene sequence: CDR1 MNHEY, CDR2 SVGAGI. CDR3 size: 14 residues. Trimming took 5 bases from V and 6 from J; bases not matched to a gene: 6. Sample time point: baseline pretreatment blood. Treatment denoted: 15 Gy SBRT to primary tumor, nephrectomy 4 weeks later. Serial blood draws occurred at baseline and 2 and 4 weeks post-SBRT. The tumor was a clear cell renal cell carcinoma. This specimen consisted of blood, obtained from a patient whose treatment included radiotherapy and nephrectomy. The clonotype comes from a woman in her sixties or seventies with renal cell carcinoma. The chain employs TRBV6-5 and TRBJ1-2; the match to TRBD1 covers 10 bases. The CDR3 spells CASSRQGAEDGYTF. In DNA, the CDR3 is TGTGCCAGCAGTCGACAGGGGGCGGAGGATGGCTACACCTTC.